A single sample gave rise to the 8 T cell receptor beta chains below, sequenced in a study of blood T cell repertoires in COVID-19. Only in-frame clones appear in the TCRdb table, and some are missing; sequencing was by immunoSEQ multiplex PCR. Among some 47,000 clones listed, under 90% were seen once. Sample: peripheral blood. The receptors originated from a human donor in a cohort sampled during active COVID-19.

The genes are TRBV11-2 and TRBJ2-7; 8 nucleotides line up with TRBD1. The CDR3 runs to 13 residues. V dropped 4 bases and J dropped 12; count of bases not matched to a gene: 11. Germline V gene sequence: CDR1 SGHAT, CDR2 FQNNGV. The CDR3 region is CASSSVLRGPRYV. The CDR3 region has the DNA TGTGCCAGCAGCTCGGTCCTCAGGGGGCCAAGGTACGTC.

The chain carries TRBV2 and TRBJ2-1; a possible D gene is TRBD1 (6 bases). Germline-derived CDR1 and CDR2 are SNHLY and FYNNEI. V was pared by 9 bases and J by 9 bases, with 9 bases between. The CDR3 has 10 residues. The CDR3 loop is CARGATEQFF. The CDR3 bases are TGTGCCAGGGGGGCCACTGAGCAGTTCTTC. Together with reference TRBV2 and TRBJ2-1, the CDR3 gives the full variable domain: EPEVTQTPSHQVTQMGQEVILRCVPISNHLYFYWYRQILGQKVEFLVSFYNNEISEKSEIFDDQFSVERPDGSNFTLKIRSTKLEDSAMYFCARGATEQFFGPGTRLTVL.

The rearrangement links TRBV4-1 to TRBJ2-1; 9 positions agree with TRBD2. The trim removed 4 bases at V and 10 bases at J, leaving 11 bases unmatched. CDR1 and CDR2 (germline): MGHRA, YSYEKL. The CDR3 is 15 residues long. The CDR3 loop reads CASSPVGLAGREQFF. The CDR3 nucleotides are TGCGCCAGCAGCCCCGTAGGGCTAGCGGGGAGAGAGCAGTTCTTC.

With regard to this clone: At one of its ends the junction is not consistent with the germline gene, which may arise from a read error. The chain joins TRBV12-3 or TRBV12-4 to TRBJ2-1; D is perhaps TRBD2 (5 bases). This CDR3 has 12 amino acids. The CDR3 DNA reads TGTGCCAGCAGTTTCGATGGTACGGCGCGGGTCTTC. Translating it yields CASSFDGTARVF.

The chain links TRBV3-1 (or the pseudogene TRBV3-2) to TRBJ2-3; TRBD2 might be the D (5 bases). The CDR3 runs 17 residues. Trimming took off 4 bases at V and 8 bases at J, with 25 bases between the two ends. Germline V gives CDR1 LGHDT, CDR2 YNNKEL (reference sequence). The CDR3 region has the DNA TGTGCCAGCAGCCCACCTCTAGCTTACCTGCCAGTTGTTACGCAGTATTTT. It encodes CASSPPLAYLPVVTQYF.

The J gene is TRBJ2-7, the V gene TRBV27, with D maybe TRBD1 (6 bases). Per germline, CDR1 MNHEY and CDR2 SMNVEV (reference sequence). This CDR3 contains 12 residues. Trimming pared 5 bases from V and 5 bases from J, leaving 10 bases between. The CDR3 sequence: CASSTQGNEQYF. CDR3 bases: TGTGCCAGCAGTACACAGGGTAACGAGCAGTACTTC.

This clone was seen more than once but under ten times. V is TRBV7-9 and J is TRBJ2-5; no clear D. The V end was cut by 11 bases, the J end by 3 bases, with 4 bases between. CDR1 and CDR2 (germline): SEHNR, FQNEAQ (reference sequence). This CDR3 has 9 amino acids. The CDR3 region is CAGEETQYF. As DNA, the CDR3 is TGTGCCGGAGAAGAGACCCAGTACTTC.

The J gene is TRBJ2-3, the V gene TRBV2; D possibly corresponds to TRBD2 (6 bases). The CDR3 runs to 17 residues. CDR1 is SNHLY, CDR2 FYNNEI, per germline. The V and J ends lost 5 bases and 0 bases respectively, with 18 bases between them. Here the CDR3 DNA reads TGTGCCAGCAGTACCCGGGACCGTCGGGGGAGCACAGATACGCAGTATTTT. Translation gives CASSTRDRRGSTDTQYF.